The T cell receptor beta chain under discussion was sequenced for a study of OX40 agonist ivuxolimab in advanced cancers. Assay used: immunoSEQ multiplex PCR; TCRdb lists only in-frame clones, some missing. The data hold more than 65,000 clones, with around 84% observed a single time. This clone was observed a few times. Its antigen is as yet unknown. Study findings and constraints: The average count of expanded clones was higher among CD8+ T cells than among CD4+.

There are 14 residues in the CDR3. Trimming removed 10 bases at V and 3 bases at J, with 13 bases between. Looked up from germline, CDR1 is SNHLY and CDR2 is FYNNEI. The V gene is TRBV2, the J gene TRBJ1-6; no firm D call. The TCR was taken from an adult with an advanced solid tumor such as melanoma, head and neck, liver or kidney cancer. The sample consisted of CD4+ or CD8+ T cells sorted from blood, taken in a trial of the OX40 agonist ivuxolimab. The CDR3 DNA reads TGTGCCACCCAGGACGGGTACTATAATTCACCCCTCCACTTT. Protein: CATQDGYYNSPLHF.